One and the same sample provided the 3 T cell receptor beta chains below, sequenced in a study of blood T cells in healthy people across ages. A second PCR of 7 to 11 cycles used a sample-barcoded 5' primer and a J-beta primer mix. TCRdb passed the 5' RACE reads through MiXCR, listing each CDR3 protein once. Counted here are more than 800,000 distinct CDR3 sequences, less than 50% occurring once; the ten biggest clones make up 15% to 20%. Sequenced material: blood. These TCRs come from a woman in her sixties in good health.

This clonotype has more than one count but fewer than ten. V gene TRBV12-3 or TRBV12-4 combines with J gene TRBJ2-7; D remains ambiguous. CDR3 length: 13 amino acids. The V gene lost 6 bases and the J gene lost 6 bases, with 15 bases spanning the gap. CDR3 region: CASSNVLGGEQYF. CDR3 in DNA: TGTGCCAGCAGCAATGTTCTGGGCGGCGAGCAGTACTTC.

The rearrangement joins TRBV10-3 to TRBJ2-5; 7 bases are a match to TRBD1. The ends lost 8 bases at V and 4 bases at J; junction bases unmatched: 10. This CDR3 is 14 amino acids long. CDR1 and CDR2 from the germline V gene are ENHRY and SYGVKD. The CDR3 DNA reads TGTGCCATCGGACCTACAGGGGAGCGAGAGACCCAGTACTTC. Translation: CAIGPTGERETQYF.

The chain carries TRBV9 and TRBJ2-1, with a possible D match to TRBD1 (6 bases). Trimming took off 0 bases at V and 10 bases at J, with 17 bases between the two ends. The CDR3 extends over 15 amino acids. Germline-derived CDR1 and CDR2 are SGDLS and YYNGEE. CDR3 residues: CASSVALQGAGEQFF. CDR3 coding DNA: TGTGCCAGCAGCGTAGCTCTACAGGGAGCAGGAGAGCAGTTCTTC.